What follows is one T cell receptor (beta chain) and its context. Its antigen is not known. The sort gate was single viable CD3+CD4+CD8-CD45RO+ cells for memory CD4+ T cells. Serostatus was set by detecting CMV pp150, pp28, p38, p52 IgG. CD4+ T cells were isolated by positive magnetic selection. The sample belongs to a study of memory CD4+ T cells and cytomegalovirus serostatus. Study-wide results and caveats: Of under 200 reported CMV TCRbeta sequences, some 70 were found in memory CD4+ repertoires.

Measured with immunoSEQ multiplex PCR; TCRdb has only the in-frame clones, and not every one. The profile shows 50,000 or so clones, 82% of them singletons. Input material: memory CD4+ T cells from blood. The clonotype originates from an adult in good health and CMV-seronegative.

The CDR3 DNA sequence: TGTGCCAGCAGCTTTGGACAGGGGGCAAGGGAGCAGTACTTC. Protein product: CASSFGQGAREQYF. The chain joins TRBV7-8 to TRBJ2-7; 11 nucleotides match TRBD1. Germline V gene data show CDR1 as SGHVS and CDR2 as FQNEAQ. The CDR3 extends over 14 amino acids. V shed 3 bases, J shed 7 bases, and the junction held 5 bases outside the gene matches.